The 10 T cell receptor beta chains listed next were all sequenced from one sample in a study of early T cells in non-severe SARS-CoV-2 infection. TCRdb fed the 5' RACE reads into MiXCR, producing one record per CDR3 protein. The table records tens of thousands of distinct CDR3 sequences, around 13% of them present only once. The sample comprised whole blood. The receptors originated from an adult who was a healthcare worker with PCR-confirmed SARS-CoV-2 infection or an uninfected control (not recorded which).

The chain has TRBV3-1 and TRBJ1-2; D call uncertain. The CDR3 runs 11 residues. The V end lost 0 bases, the J end lost 8 bases, and 4 bases lay between the germline ends. The germline gives CDR1 LGHDT, CDR2 YNNKEL (reference sequence). The CDR3: CASSQEWGYTF. The CDR3 coding sequence is TGTGCCAGCAGCCAAGAATGGGGCTACACCTTC.

This clonotype was picked up many times. The genes are TRBV5-4 and TRBJ2-1; D is perhaps TRBD1 (6 bases). Per the germline V gene, CDR1 is SGHNT and CDR2 is YYREEE (reference sequence). V was clipped by 4 bases and J by 0 bases, with 14 bases between them. This CDR3 contains 16 residues. CDR3 sequence (DNA): TGTGCCAGCAGCACCCTACAGGGTGTCTCCTACAATGAGCAGTTCTTC. This sequence encodes CASSTLQGVSYNEQFF.

This clonotype has just a few counts. The chain carries TRBV6-6 and TRBJ2-1; 8 nucleotides align to TRBD2. The CDR3 is 16 amino acids. Unmatched junction bases numbered 7, after V lost 6 bases and J lost 0 bases. CDR1 and CDR2 (germline): MNHNY, SVGAGI (reference sequence). The CDR3 nucleotides are TGTGCCAGCAGAACAATAGCGGGGAGCTCCTACAATGAGCAGTTCTTC. Its translation: CASRTIAGSSYNEQFF.

This clonotype was recorded a few times. This chain links TRBV6-2 or TRBV6-3 with TRBJ2-3; 8 bases match TRBD1. Per the germline V gene, CDR1 is MNHEY and CDR2 is SVGEGT. This CDR3 contains 16 residues. V was pared by 1 base and J by 2 bases, with 5 bases of the junction left unmatched. The CDR3 sequence: CASSYWRTGSTDTQYF. CDR3 bases: TGTGCCAGCAGTTACTGGCGGACAGGGTCCACAGATACGCAGTATTTT.

This clonotype was seen a few times. The V gene is TRBV11-3, the J gene TRBJ1-1, with D unclear. Germline assignment: CDR1 SGHNT and CDR2 YENEEA. The length of the CDR3 is 14 residues. The V end lost 5 bases, the J end lost 0 bases, and 10 bases lay between the germline ends. The CDR3 reads CASSEHRMNTEAFF. CDR3 nucleotides: TGTGCCAGCAGCGAACACAGAATGAACACTGAAGCTTTCTTT.

This chain uses TRBV7-6 with TRBJ1-5; the D gene is possibly TRBD1 (5 bases). This CDR3 is 14 amino acids long. V lost 1 base and J lost 4, with 8 bases in between. Germline V CDR1 and CDR2: SGHVS, FNYEAQ. The CDR3 DNA reads TGTGCCAGCAGCTTAGTGCGACAGAATCAGCCCCAGCATTTT. This translates into CASSLVRQNQPQHF.

There are a few counts of this clonotype. The chain uses TRBV19 and TRBJ2-1, with a tentative D call TRBD2 (6 bases). The V end was cut by 3 bases, the J end by 4 bases, with 13 bases between. The CDR3 runs 15 residues. Germline V CDR1 and CDR2: LNHDA, SQIVND (reference sequence). CDR3 coding DNA: TGTGCCAGTAGTATGACCGGGACTGAGTACAATGAGCAGTTCTTC. This sequence encodes CASSMTGTEYNEQFF.

A few counts support this clonotype. The chain couples TRBV5-1 to TRBJ1-2, with 9 bases identical to TRBD1. In germline, CDR1 is SGHRS, CDR2 YFSETQ. This CDR3 has 13 residues. J gave up 7 bases and V 8 bases, and 9 bases lay outside the gene matches. The CDR3 region has the DNA TGCGCCAGTGGAACCACAGGGGGCTTTGGCTACACCTTC. Residues: CASGTTGGFGYTF. The full variable domain, with the rest looked up from reference TRBV5-1 and TRBJ1-2, is KAGVTQTPRYLIKTRGQQVTLSCSPISGHRSVSWYQQTPGQGLQFLFEYFSETQRNKGNFPGRFSGRQFSNSRSEMNVSTLELGDSALYLCASGTTGGFGYTFGSGTRLTVV.

The chain links TRBV5-1 to TRBJ2-7, with 8 bases aligning to TRBD1. V was clipped by 4 bases and J by 9 bases; unmatched bases: 3. The germline CDR1 and CDR2 sequences are SGHRS and YFSETQ. The CDR3 spans 11 residues. Written as DNA, the CDR3 is TGCGCCAGCAGCGCAGGGACAGGGCAGTACTTC. It yields the protein CASSAGTGQYF.

This clonotype has more than one count but fewer than ten. The rearrangement uses TRBV3-1 and TRBJ2-7; D may be TRBD1 (6 bases). Germline-derived CDR1 and CDR2 are LGHDT and YNNKEL (reference sequence). The CDR3 spans 13 residues. V was clipped by 4 bases and J by 1 base, with 8 bases between them. CDR3: CASSRGTSYEQYF. The CDR3 DNA reads TGTGCCAGCAGCCGTGGGACATCCTACGAGCAGTACTTC.